This T cell receptor (beta chain) was identified during a study of T cells and copy number aberrations in small-cell lung cancer. Repertoires were generated with immunoSEQ multiplex PCR, while TCRdb's copy carries only in-frame clones and drops some. The data show about 2,600 clones, with 75% to 90% seen just once and roughly 4.5% held by the top ten. This clone has just one count. The antigen is unknown. The CDR3 sequence is 16 residues long. V shed 0 bases, J shed 1 base, and the junction held 6 bases outside the gene matches. The germline CDR1 and CDR2 sequences are LGHNA and YSLEER. Points from the study as a whole: All specimens were formalin-fixed paraffin-embedded tissue, which is known to introduce sequencing artifacts. Compared with adjacent lung tissue, tumors had lower T-cell richness and clonality and non-significantly lower density.

All donors were smokers or heavy second-hand smokers. The V and J genes are TRBV4-3 and TRBJ2-7; TRBD1 matches 7 bases. The sequenced sample was normal tissue next to the tumor. This receptor was obtained from a man aged 35 to 55 with small cell lung cancer. CDR3 sequence (DNA): TGCGCCAGCAGCCAAGATATTCAGGGGGTATCCTACGAGCAGTACTTC. This sequence encodes CASSQDIQGVSYEQYF.